This TCR beta chain was sequenced during a study of T cells in narcolepsy. Trimming at V came to 0 bases and at J to 4 bases, leaving 6 bases not matched to a gene. The CDR3 is 16 amino acids. CDR1 SGHVS and CDR2 FQNEAQ come from the germline V gene. The data were produced by immunoSEQ multiplex PCR, yet TCRdb's version contains in-frame clones alone and is incomplete. The data show roughly 30,000 clones, with around 87% seen just once and roughly 0.89% held by the top ten. On this clone itself: Its target is unknown.

Points from the study as a whole: Autoreactive clone sequences were missing from some blood memory CD4+ repertoires. Healthy controls reportedly lacked the autoreactive clonotypes serially found in patients' blood. Same-patient CSF and blood CD4+ T cell clonotypes included HCRT-specific and TRIB2-specific autoreactive ones.

The chain uses TRBV7-8 and TRBJ2-5, with 9 bases matching TRBD2. The sequence was collected from a human donor in good health. Material for sequencing was memory (CD45RA-) CD4+ T cells from blood. The DNA of the CDR3 is TGTGCCAGCAGCTTAGCTAGCGGGAGCCAGGGAGAGACCCAGTACTTC. Protein: CASSLASGSQGETQYF.